This passage covers 25 T cell receptor beta chains from one sample sequenced in a study of cytomegalovirus exposure and HLA in healthy donors. Libraries were prepared by immunoSEQ multiplex PCR; TCRdb keeps only in-frame clonotypes and omits some of them. In the table there are 180,000 or so clones, around 84% of which are singletons. The sequenced material came from PBMCs. These receptors originate from a young woman in good health and CMV-seropositive.

J is TRBJ2-7 and V is TRBV28; 8 nucleotides line up with TRBD2. Looked up from germline, CDR1 is MDHEN and CDR2 is SYDVKM. Unmatched junction bases numbered 12, after V lost 11 bases and J lost 9 bases. The CDR3 covers 12 residues. Here the CDR3 DNA reads TGTGCCTCCTGGACGGGAGGGCCCCTGCAGTACTTC. Protein product: CASWTGGPLQYF.

This chain connects TRBV27 to TRBJ2-4, with D maybe TRBD1 (6 bases). From germline, CDR1 is MNHEY and CDR2 SMNVEV (reference sequence). V dropped 4 bases and J dropped 0 bases, with 13 bases sitting between them. This CDR3 contains 16 residues. The DNA of the CDR3 is TGTGCCAGCAGTTCGGCGGACAGTCTAGCCAAAAACATTCAGTACTTC. It is translated as CASSSADSLAKNIQYF.

The chain uses TRBV19 and TRBJ1-5, with TRBD1 identical over 7 bases. Germline V lookup: CDR1 LNHDA, CDR2 SQIVND (reference sequence). The CDR3 has 17 residues. V trimming: 2 bases; J trimming: 5 bases; junction bases outside the gene matches: 12. CDR3 region: CASSIPGLRDSYQPQHF. The CDR3 coding sequence is TGTGCCAGTAGTATACCAGGTCTCCGGGACAGCTATCAGCCCCAGCATTTT.

This sequence joins TRBV4-1 and TRBJ1-5; D is perhaps TRBD1 (5 bases). Germline values: CDR1 MGHRA, CDR2 YSYEKL. The length of the CDR3 is 16 residues. V was cut by 2 bases and J by 2 bases, with 13 bases left in between. CDR3 sequence (DNA): TGCGCCAGCAGCCAAAATCAGGGAAGAGGCAATCAGCCCCAGCATTTT. Protein product: CASSQNQGRGNQPQHF.

The chain is built from TRBV28 and TRBJ1-2, with a weak D call TRBD1 (5 bases). V lost 1 base and J 3 bases, leaving 15 bases between the germline ends. This CDR3 is 16 amino acids long. In germline, CDR1 is MDHEN, CDR2 SYDVKM. This chain's CDR3 is CASSLSFLGQHYGYTF. Written as DNA, the CDR3 is TGTGCCAGCAGTTTATCCTTTCTGGGGCAGCACTATGGCTACACCTTC.

This chain uses TRBV10-3 with TRBJ1-2; D remains ambiguous. This CDR3 comprises 15 residues. Per the germline V gene, CDR1 is ENHRY and CDR2 is SYGVKD. The V end was cut by 2 bases, the J end by 3 bases, with 13 bases between. CDR3 bases: TGTGCCATCAGTGAGCGCCGCGGGGTAGACTATGGCTACACCTTC. Encoded protein: CAISERRGVDYGYTF.

The chain is built from TRBV28 and TRBJ1-1, with 8 nucleotides matching TRBD1. Germline loops: CDR1 MDHEN, CDR2 SYDVKM. The ends lost 7 bases at V and 5 bases at J; junction bases unmatched: 9. CDR3 length: 14 residues. As DNA, the CDR3 is TGTGCCAGCACTCTGACAGGGGCCGGGACTGAAGCTTTCTTT. This translates into CASTLTGAGTEAFF.

V usage is TRBV2 and J usage is TRBJ2-3, with TRBD2 as a possible D gene (5 bases). From germline, CDR1 is SNHLY and CDR2 FYNNEI. The germline V and J ends were trimmed by 5 bases and 6 bases, with 12 bases remaining between them. The CDR3 spans 13 residues. For the CDR3, the DNA is TGTGCCAGCAGTCCTAGCCCCGTTGATACGCAGTATTTT. Encoded protein: CASSPSPVDTQYF.

The chain is built from TRBV28 and TRBJ2-7; D remains unclear. The CDR3 consists of 17 residues. In germline, CDR1 is MDHEN, CDR2 SYDVKM. Trimming removed 8 bases from V and 0 bases from J, with 23 bases in between. The CDR3 coding sequence is TGTGCCAGCGTAAGCGTCGGTCGTGCGGCCAGCTCCTACGAGCAGTACTTC. This encodes CASVSVGRAASSYEQYF. Drawing the rest from reference TRBV28 and TRBJ2-7, the complete variable domain is DVKVTQSSRYLVKRTGEKVFLECVQDMDHENMFWYRQDPGLGLRLIYFSYDVKMKEKGDIPEGYSVSREKKERFSLILESASTNQTSMYLCASVSVGRAASSYEQYFGPGTRLTVT.

The chain has TRBV5-1 and TRBJ2-7; tentative D call: TRBD1 (5 bases). Germline V gene data show CDR1 as SGHRS and CDR2 as YFSETQ. The V end lost 0 bases, the J end lost 3 bases, and 10 bases lay between the germline ends. This CDR3 has 14 residues. The CDR3 DNA reads as TGCGCCAGCAGCTTGGAGGGGCGGCGCTACGAGCAGTACTTC. As protein: CASSLEGRRYEQYF. Supplemented by reference TRBV5-1 and TRBJ2-7, the full variable domain reads KAGVTQTPRYLIKTRGQQVTLSCSPISGHRSVSWYQQTPGQGLQFLFEYFSETQRNKGNFPGRFSGRQFSNSRSEMNVSTLELGDSALYLCASSLEGRRYEQYFGPGTRLTVT.

The CDR3 region is CASSSLAGATTDTQYF. CDR3 nucleotides: TGCGCCAGCAGCTCCCTAGCGGGAGCCACCACAGATACGCAGTATTTT. The J gene is TRBJ2-3, the V gene TRBV5-1; 10 bases line up with TRBD2. Germline V CDR1 and CDR2: SGHRS, YFSETQ. V shed 3 bases and J 2 bases; nucleotides not matched to a gene: 6. The CDR3 consists of 16 residues.

The CDR3 is CASSYSGGNTQYF. The CDR3, as DNA: TGTGCCAGCAGTTACTCGGGGGGAAATACGCAGTATTTT. The V call is TRBV6-5, the J call TRBJ2-3; tentatively, D is TRBD2 (6 bases). Germline loops: CDR1 MNHEY, CDR2 SVGAGI. The CDR3 extends over 13 amino acids. Trimming left V 0 bases short and J 7 bases short, with 8 bases between.

The V gene is TRBV9, the J gene TRBJ2-7; 10 bases line up with TRBD2. V shed 0 bases and J 2 bases; nucleotides not matched to a gene: 2. Per the germline V gene, CDR1 is SGDLS and CDR2 is YYNGEE. The CDR3 totals 15 residues. CDR3 bases: TGTGCCAGCAGCGTAGACACTAGCGGGGCCTACGAGCAGTACTTC. Translated: CASSVDTSGAYEQYF.

This clone has a handful of counts. The gene calls are TRBV7-3 and TRBJ2-1; TRBD2 aligns across 8 bases. The CDR3 spans 15 residues. CDR1 and CDR2 from the germline V gene are SGHTA and FQGTGA. V was pared by 1 base and J by 6 bases, with 5 bases of the junction left unmatched. The CDR3 loop is CASSLSFAGGNEQFF. CDR3 DNA: TGTGCCAGCAGCTTAAGCTTTGCGGGAGGCAATGAGCAGTTCTTC.

The V and J genes are TRBV19 and TRBJ1-1; TRBD1 is a possible D gene (5 bases). The CDR3 has 13 amino acids. The V gene's germline CDR1 is LNHDA and CDR2 SQIVND (reference sequence). Trimming left V 5 bases short and J 3 bases short, with 10 bases between. CDR3 coding DNA: TGTGCCAGTAGTGACCGGACATACACTGAAGCTTTCTTT. Its translation: CASSDRTYTEAFF. Together with reference TRBV19 and TRBJ1-1, the CDR3 gives the full variable domain: DGGITQSPKYLFRKEGQNVTLSCEQNLNHDAMYWYRQDPGQGLRLIYYSQIVNDFQKGDIAEGYSVSREKKESFPLTVTSAQKNPTAFYLCASSDRTYTEAFFGQGTRLTVV.

The V and J genes are TRBV2 and TRBJ2-3, with 14 positions matching TRBD2. The CDR3 contains 15 residues. In germline, CDR1 is SNHLY, CDR2 FYNNEI. Trimming at V came to 6 bases and at J to 5 bases, leaving 4 bases not matched to a gene. CDR3 protein: CASRLGLAGVDTQYF. The CDR3 nucleotides are TGTGCCAGCAGGCTGGGACTAGCGGGAGTAGATACGCAGTATTTT.

This clone was recorded only once. This CDR3 reads CASSPRDSRASSQYF. The CDR3 DNA follows: TGTGCCAGCAGTCCCCGGGACAGTAGGGCGTCCTCTCAGTACTTC. The chain couples TRBV6-5 to TRBJ2-4; 7 nucleotides line up with TRBD1. J gave up 12 bases and V 5 bases, and 16 bases lay outside the gene matches. This CDR3 region has 15 residues. Looked up from germline, CDR1 is MNHEY and CDR2 is SVGAGI.

The rearrangement uses TRBV27 and TRBJ2-7; 9 bases fit TRBD2. Germline V CDR1 and CDR2: MNHEY, SMNVEV (reference sequence). The CDR3 is made up of 18 amino acids. V lost 5 bases and J lost 5; bases outside the gene matches: 19. The CDR3 coding sequence is TGTGCCAGCAGTGTTAGCCCCCCGACTAGCGGAATACGAAACGAGCAGTACTTC. Translation: CASSVSPPTSGIRNEQYF.

The rearrangement links TRBV27 to TRBJ1-3; D may be TRBD1 (5 bases). Germline-derived CDR1 and CDR2 are MNHEY and SMNVEV (reference sequence). This CDR3 region has 15 residues. Trimming took 2 bases from V and 2 from J, leaving 10 bases between them. CDR3 nucleotides: TGTGCCAGCAGTTTAGGGGGGTTGCCTGGAAACACCATATATTTT. Its translation is CASSLGGLPGNTIYF.

The V and J genes are TRBV28 and TRBJ2-7; tentatively, D is TRBD2 (5 bases). Trimming took off 3 bases at V and 5 bases at J, with 14 bases between the two ends. Germline V gene lookup returns CDR1 MDHEN and CDR2 SYDVKM. The CDR3 has 14 amino acids. The CDR3 DNA is TGTGCCAGCAGTTTTCTCGTGTGGGGAGACGAGCAGTACTTC. Translating it yields CASSFLVWGDEQYF.

The chain joins TRBV29-1 to TRBJ2-7; tentative D call: TRBD2 (5 bases). From germline, CDR1 is SQVTM and CDR2 ANQGSEA. The CDR3 has 12 residues. The germline V and J ends were trimmed by 7 bases and 3 bases, with 13 bases remaining between them. CDR3 bases: TGCAGCGCCCAGACTACTTTCTACGAGCAGTACTTC. Translating it yields CSAQTTFYEQYF.

The genes are TRBV27 and TRBJ2-6, with D unclear. This CDR3 comprises 14 residues. Germline V gene sequence: CDR1 MNHEY, CDR2 SMNVEV (reference sequence). Between the trimmed V and J ends, which lost 3 bases and 0 bases, there was a span of 3 bases. In DNA form, the CDR3 reads TGTGCCAGCAGTTTGCGCTCTGGGGCCAACGTCCTGACTTTC. Translating gives CASSLRSGANVLTF.

This clone was counted a single time. The chain uses TRBV27 and TRBJ1-2; 7 nucleotides align to TRBD1. The CDR3 loop spans 15 amino acids. Germline trimming cut 5 bases from V and 2 bases from J; bases unmatched to any gene: 8. Germline assignment: CDR1 MNHEY and CDR2 SMNVEV (reference sequence). The CDR3 sequence is CASSQRTGWNYGYTF. CDR3 DNA: TGTGCCAGCAGTCAAAGGACAGGATGGAACTATGGCTACACCTTC.

The sample holds a few counts of this clone. This chain uses TRBV27 with TRBJ2-2; D is unresolved. From germline, CDR1 is MNHEY and CDR2 SMNVEV (reference sequence). V was shortened by 2 bases and J by 4 bases, with 8 bases between the two germline ends. The CDR3 extends over 14 amino acids. The CDR3 DNA reads as TGTGCCAGCAGTTTAGACGGGTTCACCGGGGAGCTGTTTTTT. As protein: CASSLDGFTGELFF.

This sequence joins TRBV27 and TRBJ2-1; perhaps TRBD1 as D (6 bases). Deletions cut 6 bases from V and 7 bases from J, with 19 bases between. Germline CDR1 is MNHEY and CDR2 is SMNVEV (reference sequence). The CDR3 covers 15 residues. Here the CDR3 reads CASSLRGHVFNEQFF. The CDR3 coding sequence is TGTGCCAGCAGCCTCAGGGGACACGTATTTAATGAGCAGTTCTTC.